This T cell receptor beta chain was sequenced during a study of cytomegalovirus exposure and HLA in healthy donors. Study information: Sequencing of about 179 million T cells in an earlier analysis found 100 million to 140 million unique TCR beta sequences.

For this clone: The antigen remains undetermined.

Study-wide results and caveats: Follow-up analysis later connected one missense variant in DCLRE1C with trimming of TCR beta V- and J-genes. About 90% or about 30% of the time was how often most TCR beta V segments were productive, according to an earlier analysis. Sequencing had likely introduced a cluster of highly shared sequence variants as an artifact.

Researchers ran the PCR with 60 Vbeta and 13 Jbeta primers. Assay used: immunoSEQ multiplex PCR; TCRdb lists only in-frame clones, some missing. The sample carries about 160,000 clones, about 73% recorded once. Germline V gene data show CDR1 as MDHEN and CDR2 as SYDVKM. CDR3 size: 14 residues. V was shortened by 5 bases and J by 12 bases, with 20 bases between the two germline ends. The origin of this receptor is a woman in her 40s in good health and CMV-seronegative. Specimen: PBMCs. The chain links TRBV28 to TRBJ2-1; possibly TRBD2 for D (6 bases). DNA of the CDR3: TGTGCCAGCAGTCTCCGGCCCCCTCGGGGGTCGCAGTTCTTC. Protein product: CASSLRPPRGSQFF.